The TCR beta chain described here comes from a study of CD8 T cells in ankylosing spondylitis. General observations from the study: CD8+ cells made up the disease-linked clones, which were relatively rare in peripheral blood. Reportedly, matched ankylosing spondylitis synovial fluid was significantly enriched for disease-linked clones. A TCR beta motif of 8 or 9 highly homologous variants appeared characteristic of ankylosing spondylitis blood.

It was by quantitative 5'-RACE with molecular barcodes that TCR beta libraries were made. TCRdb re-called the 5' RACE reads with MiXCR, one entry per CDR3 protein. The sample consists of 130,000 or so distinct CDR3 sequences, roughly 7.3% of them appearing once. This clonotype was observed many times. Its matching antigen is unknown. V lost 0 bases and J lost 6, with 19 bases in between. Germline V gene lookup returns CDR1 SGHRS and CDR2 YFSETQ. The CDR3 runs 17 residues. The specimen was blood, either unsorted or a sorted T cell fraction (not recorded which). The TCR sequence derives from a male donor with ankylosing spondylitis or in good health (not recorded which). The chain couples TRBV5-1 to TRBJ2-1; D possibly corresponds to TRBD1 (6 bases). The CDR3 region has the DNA TGCGCCAGCAGCTTGGAGGGTCCCCACAGGGTTTCCAATGAGCAGTTCTTC. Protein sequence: CASSLEGPHRVSNEQFF.